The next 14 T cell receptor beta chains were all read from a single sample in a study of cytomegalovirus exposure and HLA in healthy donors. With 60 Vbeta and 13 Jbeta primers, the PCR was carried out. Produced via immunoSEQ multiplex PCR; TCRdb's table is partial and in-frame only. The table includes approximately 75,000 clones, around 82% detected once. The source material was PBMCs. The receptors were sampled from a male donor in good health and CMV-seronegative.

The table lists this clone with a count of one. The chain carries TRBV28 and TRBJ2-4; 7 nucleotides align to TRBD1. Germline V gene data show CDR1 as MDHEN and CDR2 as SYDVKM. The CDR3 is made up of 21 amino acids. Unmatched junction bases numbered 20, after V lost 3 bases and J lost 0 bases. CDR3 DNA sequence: TGTGCCAGCAGTTTCTCGCGGATAGGGGACAGAGAACCACTAGCCAAAAACATTCAGTACTTC. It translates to CASSFSRIGDREPLAKNIQYF.

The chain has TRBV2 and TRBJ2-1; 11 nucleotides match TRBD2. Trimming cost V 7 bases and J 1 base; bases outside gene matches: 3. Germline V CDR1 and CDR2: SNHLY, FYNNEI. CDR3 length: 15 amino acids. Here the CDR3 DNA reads TGTGCCAGCATGGGGACTAGCGGATCCTACAATGAGCAGTTCTTC. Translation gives CASMGTSGSYNEQFF.

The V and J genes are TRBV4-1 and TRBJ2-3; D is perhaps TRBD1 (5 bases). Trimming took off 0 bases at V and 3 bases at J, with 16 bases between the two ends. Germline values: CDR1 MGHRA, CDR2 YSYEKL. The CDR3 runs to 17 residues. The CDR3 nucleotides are TGCGCCAGCAGCCAAGATAGAAGCAGGGTCGGGACAGATACGCAGTATTTT. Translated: CASSQDRSRVGTDTQYF.

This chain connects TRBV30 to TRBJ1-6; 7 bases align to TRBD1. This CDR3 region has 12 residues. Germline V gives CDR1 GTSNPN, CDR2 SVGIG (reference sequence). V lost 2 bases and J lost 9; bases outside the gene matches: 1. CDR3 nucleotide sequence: TGTGCCTGGAGTAGACAGGGTTCACCCCTCCACTTT. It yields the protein CAWSRQGSPLHF.

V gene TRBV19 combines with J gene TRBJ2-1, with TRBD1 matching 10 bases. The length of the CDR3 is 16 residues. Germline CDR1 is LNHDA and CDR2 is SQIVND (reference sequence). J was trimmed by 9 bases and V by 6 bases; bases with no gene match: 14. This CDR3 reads CASSRGAGQGYGEQFF. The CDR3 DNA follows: TGTGCCAGTAGCCGGGGGGCGGGACAGGGGTACGGTGAGCAGTTCTTC.

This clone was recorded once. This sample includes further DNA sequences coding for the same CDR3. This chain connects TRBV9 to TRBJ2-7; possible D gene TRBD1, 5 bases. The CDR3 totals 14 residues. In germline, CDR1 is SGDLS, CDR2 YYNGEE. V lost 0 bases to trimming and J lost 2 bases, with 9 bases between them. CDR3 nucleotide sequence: TGTGCCAGCAGCGTAGGGCAGGGTGCCTACGAGCAGTACTTC. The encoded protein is CASSVGQGAYEQYF.

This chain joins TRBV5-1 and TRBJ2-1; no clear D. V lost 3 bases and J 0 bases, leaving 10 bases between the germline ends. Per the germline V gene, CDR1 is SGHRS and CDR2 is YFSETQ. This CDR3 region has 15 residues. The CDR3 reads CASSSETRSYNEQFF. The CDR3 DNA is TGCGCCAGCAGCTCTGAGACTCGCTCCTACAATGAGCAGTTCTTC. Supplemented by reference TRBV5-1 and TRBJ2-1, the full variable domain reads KAGVTQTPRYLIKTRGQQVTLSCSPISGHRSVSWYQQTPGQGLQFLFEYFSETQRNKGNFPGRFSGRQFSNSRSEMNVSTLELGDSALYLCASSSETRSYNEQFFGPGTRLTVL.

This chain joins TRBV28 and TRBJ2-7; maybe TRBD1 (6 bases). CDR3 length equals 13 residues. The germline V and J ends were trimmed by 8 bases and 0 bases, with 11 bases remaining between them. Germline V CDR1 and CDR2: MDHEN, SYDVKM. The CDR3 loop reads CASRGQSSYEQYF. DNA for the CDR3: TGTGCCAGCCGCGGACAGAGCTCCTACGAGCAGTACTTC.

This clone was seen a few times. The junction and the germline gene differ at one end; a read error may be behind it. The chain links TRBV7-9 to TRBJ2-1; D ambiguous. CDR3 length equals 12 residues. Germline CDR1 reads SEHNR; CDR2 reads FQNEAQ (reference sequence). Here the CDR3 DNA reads TGTTCCAGCAGCTTAGTCTTATATGAGCAGTTCTTC. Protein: CSSSLVLYEQFF.

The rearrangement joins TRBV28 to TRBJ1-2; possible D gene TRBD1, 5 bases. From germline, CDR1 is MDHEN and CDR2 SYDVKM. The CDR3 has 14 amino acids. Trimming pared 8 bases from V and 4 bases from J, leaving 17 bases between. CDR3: CASARGGDGYGYTF. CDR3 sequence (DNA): TGTGCCAGCGCTCGGGGGGGAGACGGCTATGGCTACACCTTC.

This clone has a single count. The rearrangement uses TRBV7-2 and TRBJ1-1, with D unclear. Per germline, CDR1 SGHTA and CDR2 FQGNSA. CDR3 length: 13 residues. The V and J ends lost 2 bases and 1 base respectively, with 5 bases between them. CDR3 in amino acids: CASSLNRNTEAFF. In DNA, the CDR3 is TGTGCCAGCAGCTTAAACAGGAACACTGAAGCTTTCTTT.

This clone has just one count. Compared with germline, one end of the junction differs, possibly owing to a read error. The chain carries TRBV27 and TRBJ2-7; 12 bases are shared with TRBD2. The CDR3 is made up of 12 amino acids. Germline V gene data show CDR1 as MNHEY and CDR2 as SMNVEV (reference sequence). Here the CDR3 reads CASSELAGGLTF. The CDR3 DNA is TGTGCCAGCAGTGAACTAGCGGGGGGCCTAACATTC.

Written as DNA, the CDR3 is TGTGCCAGCAGCTTAGCGGACAGCCAAGTCTATGGCTACACCTTC. Translating gives CASSLADSQVYGYTF. The chain recombines TRBV7-2 with TRBJ1-2, with a tentative D call TRBD1 (6 bases). The V end was cut by 0 bases, the J end by 4 bases, with 12 bases between. The CDR3 spans 15 residues. The germline V gene has CDR1 SGHTA and CDR2 FQGNSA.

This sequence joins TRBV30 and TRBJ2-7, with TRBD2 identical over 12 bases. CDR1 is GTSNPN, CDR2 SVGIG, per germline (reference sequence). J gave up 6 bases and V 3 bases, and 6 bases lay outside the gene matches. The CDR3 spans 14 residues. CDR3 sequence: CAWRGASGRGEQYF. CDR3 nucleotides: TGTGCCTGGAGAGGGGCTAGCGGGAGGGGCGAGCAGTACTTC.